This T cell receptor (beta chain) was profiled in a study of PD-1 blockade in classical Hodgkin lymphoma (dated by TCRdb to between 2020 and 2021). About the full investigation: Nivolumab dosing was 3 mg/kg intravenously every 2 weeks, continuing until either disease progression or unacceptable toxicity. A peripheral blood immune signature of response to PD-1 blockade in classical Hodgkin lymphoma was defined using TCR beta sequencing and CyTOF.

Read against the paper, the sample's time point label means: cycle 2 day 1 (C2D1) of nivolumab. Every trial patient had relapsed after autologous stem cell transplantation, and cohorts A, B and C differed in prior brentuximab vedotin exposure. The trial cohort comprised fewer than 65 patients with relapsed/refractory classical Hodgkin lymphoma whose best overall responses were complete response, partial response or progressive disease. Single-agent nivolumab was administered to trial patients in the multi-cohort phase II CheckMate 205 trial. An independent review committee assessed best overall response using the 2007 International Working Group response criteria. Trial PBMCs were collected immediately before nivolumab initiation (C1D1) and during therapy at cycle 2 day 1 and cycle 4 day 1. After peripheral blood was drawn into 8 mL Vacutainer Cell Preparation Tubes, PBMCs were isolated by centrifugation and then cryopreserved.

Points on this clone: What antigen it recognizes has not been identified. Base qualities are not recorded, but no much larger clone differs from it by a single base.

Results and caveats for the whole study, not just this receptor: Baseline TCR diversity was reported to be lower in newly diagnosed patients than in healthy donors, and even lower in relapsed/refractory patients. CD4+ but not CD8+ TCR diversity rose significantly by C4D1 (p=0.0027 vs p=0.16), most apparent in complete responders (p=0.02). Patients starting nivolumab less than 1 year after ASCT had lower diversity and were excluded from later analyses to avoid confounding by immune reconstitution. Baseline diversity similar to that of newly diagnosed patients was observed in trial patients achieving complete response, whereas significantly lower diversity was observed in partial responders and progressors. The study was restricted to a single clinical trial cohort, and the causes of repertoire differences, possibly disease activity or prior therapy, were left undefined.

The Qiagen DNeasy kit was used to extract genomic DNA both from unsorted PBMCs and from the negatively selected CD4+ and CD8+ fractions. Using primers that anneal to V and J segments, immunoSEQ multiplex PCR amplified the TCR beta CDR3 regions. A synthetic immune receptor repertoire was used to minimize amplification bias, and remaining bias was computationally removed after sequencing. In the original analysis: Custom Python scripts were used to quantify repertoire diversity as the Shannon entropy index. Unsorted, CD4+ and CD8+ repertoires were analyzed separately, except in combined analyses where CD4+ and CD8+ sequences were merged in silico. A clone counted as expanded when the clone's frequency after treatment rose at least 2-fold relative to C1D1, and clones undetected at baseline were given a pseudocount of 0.5. Clones with 0 or 1 copy at C1D1 were classified as singleton clones, and clones with 2 or more copies were classified as non-singleton clones. Clones expanded in unsorted samples were assigned a CD4+, CD8+ or unknown annotation through matching of protein sequences in sorted samples from the same patient. Wilcoxon tests on paired samples were used to test changes in diversity from C1D1 to C4D1. TCRdb obtained this table from immuneACCESS and retained in-frame rearrangements with V and J assigned. These tables miss some clones; where compared with another copy, unresolved V genes account for less than half of the shortfall, and the remainder is unexplained. For V, J and clone size, that table is used; D and trimming come from the DNA. The sample yields under 75,000 clones; 88% were counted once. The top ten constitute about 5.6% of the sample.

Between the V and J ends, shortened by 1 base and 2 bases respectively, the junction contains 14 bases. From the cysteine up to the phenylalanine, the CDR3 has a length of 17 residues. Just the 51-base CDR3 DNA is kept, in frame starting at base 1. In the germline V gene, CDR1 corresponds to LGHNA and CDR2 to YNFKEQ. This receptor was identified in a human donor with classical Hodgkin lymphoma. Recombination linked TRBV4-2 to TRBJ1-4, with no D gene named confidently. The source was peripheral blood mononuclear cells (PBMCs), collected before the second cycle of nivolumab. CDR3 loop: CASSQGHYSFTNEKLFF. The DNA is as follows: TGTGCCAGCAGCCAAGGACACTACAGCTTCACTAATGAAAAACTGTTTTTT.